A single sample is the source of the 20 T cell receptor beta chains below, sequenced in a study of cytomegalovirus exposure and HLA in healthy donors. 60 Vbeta and 13 Jbeta primers were used in PCR. Some clones are missing from TCRdb's copy, which holds only in-frame ones; the method was immunoSEQ multiplex PCR. This table has roughly 70,000 clones, roughly 79% appearing once. The specimen was PBMCs. Receptor source: a middle-aged man in good health and CMV-seronegative.

The chain employs TRBV6-5 and TRBJ2-3, with TRBD2 matching 8 bases. This CDR3 region has 16 residues. From germline, CDR1 is MNHEY and CDR2 SVGAGI. V lost 1 base to trimming and J lost 10 bases; unmatched junction nucleotides: 13. The CDR3 nucleotides read TGTGCCAGCAGTTACTTGGGGATAGCGGGACGGGGAGCGCAGTATTTT. This gives the protein CASSYLGIAGRGAQYF.

This clone was counted once. The CDR3 region has the DNA TGTGCCAGCAGCCGTGGACAGGTTGAGACCCAGTACTTC. Amino acids: CASSRGQVETQYF. The V and J genes are TRBV7-8 and TRBJ2-5; 7 positions match TRBD1. The CDR3 totals 13 residues. Looked up from germline, CDR1 is SGHVS and CDR2 is FQNEAQ. V dropped 5 bases and J dropped 5; count of bases not matched to a gene: 5.

V gene TRBV29-1 combines with J gene TRBJ2-6, with unresolved D. This CDR3 spans 13 amino acids. V lost 5 bases to trimming and J lost 0 bases, with 5 bases between them. Germline V CDR1 and CDR2: SQVTM, ANQGSEA. The CDR3 DNA reads TGCAGCGTTTTGAGCTCTGGGGCCAACGTCCTGACTTTC. Its translation is CSVLSSGANVLTF. Full variable domain (outside the CDR3, taken from reference TRBV29-1 and TRBJ2-6): SAVISQKPSRDICQRGTSLTIQCQVDSQVTMMFWYRQQPGQSLTLIATANQGSEATYESGFVIDKFPISRPNLTFSTLTVSNMSPEDSSIYLCSVLSSGANVLTFGAGSRLTVL.

The chain couples TRBV29-1 to TRBJ1-1, with TRBD1 matching over 9 bases. Germline CDR1 SQVTM, CDR2 ANQGSEA. This CDR3 has 16 amino acids. The junction had 18 bases not matched to a gene; V was cut back by 7 bases and J by 6 bases. CDR3 sequence (DNA): TGCAGCGCCGACACCGGGACAGGGATCGGTTTTTCTGAAGCTTTCTTT. Translated, it gives CSADTGTGIGFSEAFF.

The chain links TRBV11-2 to TRBJ1-4; a weak D match, TRBD1 (5 bases). This CDR3 spans 13 amino acids. V was shortened by 3 bases and J by 7 bases, with 9 bases between the two germline ends. Germline values: CDR1 SGHAT, CDR2 FQNNGV. This CDR3 reads CASSLWGGEKLFF. In nucleotides, the CDR3 is TGTGCCAGCAGCTTGTGGGGGGGTGAAAAACTGTTTTTT.

The V call is TRBV2, the J call TRBJ1-1; TRBD1 might be the D (5 bases). The CDR3 runs 14 residues. CDR1 and CDR2 from the germline V gene are SNHLY and FYNNEI. The germline V and J ends were trimmed by 7 bases and 1 base, with 13 bases remaining between them. The CDR3 here is CASMVPGKNTEAFF. Written as DNA, the CDR3 is TGTGCCAGCATGGTGCCAGGGAAGAACACTGAAGCTTTCTTT. The whole variable domain, filled in from reference TRBV2 and TRBJ1-1, reads EPEVTQTPSHQVTQMGQEVILRCVPISNHLYFYWYRQILGQKVEFLVSFYNNEISEKSEIFDDQFSVERPDGSNFTLKIRSTKLEDSAMYFCASMVPGKNTEAFFGQGTRLTVV.

The genes are TRBV6-1 and TRBJ2-1; unclear D gene. Germline-derived CDR1 and CDR2 are MNHNS and SASEGT. The CDR3 spans 16 residues. Trimming stripped 0 bases from V and 6 bases from J, with 15 bases between. CDR3 residues: CASSEALIFPSNEQFF. The CDR3 nucleotides read TGTGCCAGCAGTGAAGCCCTTATTTTCCCTTCCAATGAGCAGTTCTTC.

The chain recombines TRBV6-5 with TRBJ1-5; a possible D gene is TRBD1 (6 bases). The ends were cut back, 6 bases at V and 3 bases at J, with 12 bases in the middle. The CDR3 has 14 residues. Germline values: CDR1 MNHEY, CDR2 SVGAGI. This CDR3 is CASRRTASNQPQHF. CDR3 in DNA: TGTGCCAGCAGACGGACAGCCTCCAATCAGCCCCAGCATTTT.

In DNA, the CDR3 is TGTGCCAGTAGTTCAGGACAGCAAGAGACCCAGTACTTC. Translated: CASSSGQQETQYF. The chain links TRBV19 to TRBJ2-5; D perhaps matches TRBD1 (6 bases). The CDR3 consists of 13 residues. Germline values: CDR1 LNHDA, CDR2 SQIVND (reference sequence). V was pared by 5 bases and J by 2 bases, with 9 bases between.

This clone was seen more than once but under ten times. The chain couples TRBV10-2 to TRBJ2-7, with TRBD2 identical over 13 bases. This CDR3 is 16 amino acids long. Trimming removed 3 bases from V and 3 bases from J; junction bases left unmatched: 5. The germline V gene encodes CDR1 WSHSY and CDR2 SAAADI. DNA of the CDR3: TGCGCCAGCAGTGATTTCGGGACTAGCGGGAACTACGAGCAGTACTTC. Its translation: CASSDFGTSGNYEQYF.

The chain uses TRBV5-4 and TRBJ2-3, with 9 bases aligning to TRBD2. Germline V gives CDR1 SGHNT, CDR2 YYREEE (reference sequence). CDR3 length equals 19 residues. Germline trimming cut 0 bases from V and 0 bases from J; bases unmatched to any gene: 11. CDR3 in amino acids: CASSLGAGGRAHSTDTQYF. The CDR3, as DNA: TGTGCCAGCAGCTTGGGGGCGGGCGGGAGGGCCCACAGCACAGATACGCAGTATTTT.

V usage is TRBV10-2 and J usage is TRBJ1-3; D may be TRBD1 (6 bases). CDR3 length: 17 amino acids. Trimming removed 5 bases at V and 0 bases at J, with 17 bases between. From germline, CDR1 is WSHSY and CDR2 SAAADI. The CDR3 DNA follows: TGCGCCAGCAGTCCTCTCCAGACAGGCGGCTCTGGAAACACCATATATTTT. Translation: CASSPLQTGGSGNTIYF.

The rearrangement joins TRBV5-1 to TRBJ2-3; D is ambiguous. The V gene lost 4 bases and the J gene lost 4 bases, with 4 bases spanning the gap. Germline CDR1 reads SGHRS; CDR2 reads YFSETQ. This CDR3 has 11 amino acids. The CDR3 here is CASSESDTQYF. The CDR3 DNA sequence: TGCGCCAGCAGCGAGTCAGATACGCAGTATTTT. Filled out from reference TRBV5-1 and TRBJ2-3, the complete variable domain reads KAGVTQTPRYLIKTRGQQVTLSCSPISGHRSVSWYQQTPGQGLQFLFEYFSETQRNKGNFPGRFSGRQFSNSRSEMNVSTLELGDSALYLCASSESDTQYFGPGTRLTVL.

This clone occurred a few times. The chain recombines TRBV7-8 with TRBJ2-2; 9 bases map to TRBD1. Germline V gene lookup returns CDR1 SGHVS and CDR2 FQNEAQ. The CDR3 loop spans 16 amino acids. Trimming at V came to 5 bases and at J to 1 base, leaving 5 bases not matched to a gene. The CDR3: CASSPRGQGNTGELFF. CDR3 DNA sequence: TGTGCCAGCAGCCCCCGGGGACAGGGGAACACCGGGGAGCTGTTTTTT.

In this sample, this clone turned up a few times. The V call is TRBV28, the J call TRBJ1-1, with a weak D call TRBD1 (5 bases). The CDR3 sequence is 14 residues long. The germline V and J ends were trimmed by 5 bases and 5 bases, with 15 bases remaining between them. Germline loops: CDR1 MDHEN, CDR2 SYDVKM. For the CDR3, the DNA is TGTGCCAGCAGTGGGACTTTGGGCACGACTGAAGCTTTCTTT. Protein sequence: CASSGTLGTTEAFF.

The gene calls are TRBV9 and TRBJ1-6, with no clear D. Germline CDR1 reads SGDLS; CDR2 reads YYNGEE. Trimming cost V 6 bases and J 8 bases, with 18 bases left between them. This CDR3 has 15 amino acids. The CDR3 DNA sequence: TGTGCCAGCATGCTTGGCGAGGGAGTTTATTCACCCCTCCACTTT. Translation: CASMLGEGVYSPLHF.

V usage is TRBV19 and J usage is TRBJ2-1, with 8 bases matching TRBD2. The trim removed 7 bases at V and 0 bases at J, leaving 5 bases unmatched. Germline assignment: CDR1 LNHDA and CDR2 SQIVND (reference sequence). The CDR3 is 15 residues long. The DNA for the CDR3 is TGTGCCAGTAAAGGAGGGACTAGCTCCTACAATGAGCAGTTCTTC. Its translation is CASKGGTSSYNEQFF.

The chain uses TRBV27 and TRBJ1-1, with D hard to call. The V and J ends lost 1 base and 5 bases respectively, with 8 bases between them. The CDR3 contains 13 residues. The germline CDR1 and CDR2 sequences are MNHEY and SMNVEV (reference sequence). The CDR3 nucleotides are TGTGCCAGCAGTTTATACGCGGGGACTGAAGCTTTCTTT. Translation gives CASSLYAGTEAFF.

The V and J genes are TRBV10-1 and TRBJ2-7, with 8 bases fitting TRBD2. Germline values: CDR1 WNHNN, CDR2 SYGVQD (reference sequence). V was clipped by 4 bases and J by 1 base; unmatched bases: 6. The CDR3 extends over 15 amino acids. In DNA form, the CDR3 reads TGCGCCAGCAGTGTTACCGGGACTAGTTCCTACGAGCAGTACTTC. Protein: CASSVTGTSSYEQYF.

The chain joins TRBV28 to TRBJ2-7; D unclear. CDR1 and CDR2 (germline): MDHEN, SYDVKM. V was cut by 3 bases and J by 7 bases, with 13 bases left in between. The CDR3 covers 13 residues. The CDR3 coding sequence is TGTGCCAGCAGTTTTCCAAATTTTGTGGAGCAGTACTTC. This encodes CASSFPNFVEQYF.